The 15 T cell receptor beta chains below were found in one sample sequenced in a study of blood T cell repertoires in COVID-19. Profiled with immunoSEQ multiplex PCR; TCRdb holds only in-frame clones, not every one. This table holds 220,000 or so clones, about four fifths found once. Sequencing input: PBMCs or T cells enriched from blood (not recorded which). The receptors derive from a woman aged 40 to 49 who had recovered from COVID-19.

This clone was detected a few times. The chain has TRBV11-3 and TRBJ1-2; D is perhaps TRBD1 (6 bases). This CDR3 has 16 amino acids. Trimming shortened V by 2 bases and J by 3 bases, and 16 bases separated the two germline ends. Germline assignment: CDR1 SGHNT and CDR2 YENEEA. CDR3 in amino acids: CASSLRPGAFDYGYTF. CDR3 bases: TGTGCCAGCAGCTTAAGGCCAGGGGCCTTTGACTATGGCTACACCTTC.

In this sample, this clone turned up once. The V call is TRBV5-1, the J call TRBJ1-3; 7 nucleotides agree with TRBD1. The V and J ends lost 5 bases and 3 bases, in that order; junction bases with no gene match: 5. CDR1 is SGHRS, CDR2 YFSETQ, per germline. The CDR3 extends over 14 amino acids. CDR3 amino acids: CASSPGQNGNTIYF. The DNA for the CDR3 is TGCGCCAGCAGTCCGGGACAGAATGGAAACACCATATATTTT.

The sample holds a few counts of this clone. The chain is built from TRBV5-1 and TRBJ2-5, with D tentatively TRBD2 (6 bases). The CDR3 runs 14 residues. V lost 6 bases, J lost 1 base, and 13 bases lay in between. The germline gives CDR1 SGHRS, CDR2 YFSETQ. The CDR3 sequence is CASNLGGAQETQYF. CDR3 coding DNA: TGCGCCAGCAATCTCGGGGGTGCCCAAGAGACCCAGTACTTC.

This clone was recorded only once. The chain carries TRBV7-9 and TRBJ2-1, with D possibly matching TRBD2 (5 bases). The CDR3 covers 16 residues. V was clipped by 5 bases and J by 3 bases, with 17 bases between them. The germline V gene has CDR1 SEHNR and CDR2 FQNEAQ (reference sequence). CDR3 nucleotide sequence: TGTGCCAGCAGCATTAACGTTAGGGAGAACTACAATGAGCAGTTCTTC. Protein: CASSINVRENYNEQFF. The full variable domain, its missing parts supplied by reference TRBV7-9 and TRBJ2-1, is DTGVSQNPRHKITKRGQNVTFRCDPISEHNRLYWYRQTLGQGPEFLTYFQNEAQLEKSRLLSDRFSAERPKGSFSTLEIQRTEQGDSAMYLCASSINVRENYNEQFFGPGTRLTVL.

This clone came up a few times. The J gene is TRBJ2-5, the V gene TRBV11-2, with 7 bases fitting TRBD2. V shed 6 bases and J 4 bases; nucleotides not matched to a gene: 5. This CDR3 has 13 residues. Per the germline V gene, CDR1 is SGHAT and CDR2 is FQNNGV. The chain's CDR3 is CASRREVSETQYF. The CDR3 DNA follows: TGTGCCAGCAGACGGGAGGTCTCAGAGACCCAGTACTTC.

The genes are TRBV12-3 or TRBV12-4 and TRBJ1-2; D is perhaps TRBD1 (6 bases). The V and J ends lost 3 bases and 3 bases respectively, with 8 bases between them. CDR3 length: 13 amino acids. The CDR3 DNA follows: TGTGCCAGCAGTTTCAACAGGGACTATGGCTACACCTTC. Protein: CASSFNRDYGYTF.

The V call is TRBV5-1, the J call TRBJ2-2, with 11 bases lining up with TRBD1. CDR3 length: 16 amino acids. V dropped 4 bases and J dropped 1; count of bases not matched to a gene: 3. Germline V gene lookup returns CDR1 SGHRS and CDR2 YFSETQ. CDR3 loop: CASSMGTGGNTGELFF. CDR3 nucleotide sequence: TGCGCCAGCAGCATGGGGACAGGGGGGAACACCGGGGAGCTGTTTTTT.

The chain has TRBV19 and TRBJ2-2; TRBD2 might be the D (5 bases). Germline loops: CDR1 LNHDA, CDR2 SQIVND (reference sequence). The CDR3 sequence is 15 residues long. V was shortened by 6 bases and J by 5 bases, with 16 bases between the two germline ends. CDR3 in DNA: TGTGCCAGTAGCCCTAGCCCGGTTGGGACCGGGGAGCTGTTTTTT. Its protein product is CASSPSPVGTGELFF.

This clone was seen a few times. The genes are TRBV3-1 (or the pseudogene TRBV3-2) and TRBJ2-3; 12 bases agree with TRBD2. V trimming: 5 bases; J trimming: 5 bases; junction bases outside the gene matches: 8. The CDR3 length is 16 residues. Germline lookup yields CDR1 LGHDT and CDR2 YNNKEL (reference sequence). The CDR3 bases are TGTGCCAGCAGCTTCACTAGCGGGAGGCAAGTAGATACGCAGTATTTT. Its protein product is CASSFTSGRQVDTQYF.

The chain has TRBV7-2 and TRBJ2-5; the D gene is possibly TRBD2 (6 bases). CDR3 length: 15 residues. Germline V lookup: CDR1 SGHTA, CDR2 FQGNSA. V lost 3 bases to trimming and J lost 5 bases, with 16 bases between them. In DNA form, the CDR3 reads TGTGCCAGCAGCTTGAGACAAGCGGGTAGGGAGACCCAGTACTTC. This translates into CASSLRQAGRETQYF.

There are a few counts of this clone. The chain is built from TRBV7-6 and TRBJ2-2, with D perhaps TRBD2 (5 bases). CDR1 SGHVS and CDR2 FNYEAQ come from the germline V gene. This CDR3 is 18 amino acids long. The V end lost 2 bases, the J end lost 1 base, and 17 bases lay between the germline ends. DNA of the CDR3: TGTGCCAGCAGCTTAAGGAGGTTCGAGCGGAAGAACACCGGGGAGCTGTTTTTT. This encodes CASSLRRFERKNTGELFF.

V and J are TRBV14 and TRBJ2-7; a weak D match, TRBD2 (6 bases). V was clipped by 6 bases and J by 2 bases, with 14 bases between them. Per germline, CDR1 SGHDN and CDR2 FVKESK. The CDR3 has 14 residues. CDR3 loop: CASRPWPGAYEQYV. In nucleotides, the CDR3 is TGTGCCAGCAGACCGTGGCCGGGGGCCTACGAGCAGTACGTC.

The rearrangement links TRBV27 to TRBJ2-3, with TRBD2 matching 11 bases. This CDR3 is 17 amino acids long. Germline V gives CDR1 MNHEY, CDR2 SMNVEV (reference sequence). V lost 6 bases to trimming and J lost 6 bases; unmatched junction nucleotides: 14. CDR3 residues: CASRLGRLAGWRDTQYF. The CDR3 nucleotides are TGTGCCAGCAGATTAGGGAGACTAGCGGGATGGCGCGATACGCAGTATTTT.

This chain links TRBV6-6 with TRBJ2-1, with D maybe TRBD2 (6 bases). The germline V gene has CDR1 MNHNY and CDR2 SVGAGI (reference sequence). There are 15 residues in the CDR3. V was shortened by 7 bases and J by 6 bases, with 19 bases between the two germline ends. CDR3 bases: TGTGCCAGCAAATTCAGGACTACTCCGGCCAATGAGCAGTTCTTC. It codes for CASKFRTTPANEQFF.

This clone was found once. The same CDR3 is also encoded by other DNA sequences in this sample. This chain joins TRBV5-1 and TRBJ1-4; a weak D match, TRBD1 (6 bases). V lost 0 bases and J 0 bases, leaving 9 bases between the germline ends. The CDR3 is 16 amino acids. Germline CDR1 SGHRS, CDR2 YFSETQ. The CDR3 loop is CASSLEGGATNEKLFF. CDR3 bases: TGCGCCAGCAGCTTGGAAGGGGGGGCAACTAATGAAAAACTGTTTTTT. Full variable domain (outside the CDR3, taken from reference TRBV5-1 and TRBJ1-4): KAGVTQTPRYLIKTRGQQVTLSCSPISGHRSVSWYQQTPGQGLQFLFEYFSETQRNKGNFPGRFSGRQFSNSRSEMNVSTLELGDSALYLCASSLEGGATNEKLFFGSGTQLSVL.